The clone carrying this TCR beta chain was seen a handful of times. Antigen unknown. The CDR3 sequence is 10 residues long. The V gene lost 5 bases and the J gene lost 10 bases, with 8 bases spanning the gap. Germline V gene lookup returns CDR1 ENHRY and CDR2 SYGVKD. TCRdb recomputed calls from the RT-PCR reads with MiXCR, one row per CDR3 protein. This table has 800,000 or so distinct CDR3 sequences, 21% appearing once. The data derive from a study of response to subunit inactivated influenza vaccine. Study-level points and caveats: Few new T cells, the authors suggested, are recruited by each seasonal influenza vaccination.

Here the sequenced sample was PBMCs from blood, taken roughly 5 days after vaccination. The V gene is TRBV10-3, the J gene TRBJ2-5, with D unresolved. This clonotype originated in a man in his forties or fifties who received an inactivated influenza vaccine. CDR3 DNA sequence: TGTGCCATCAGTCAGAGTGGCCAGTACTTC. It specifies CAISQSGQYF.